This T cell receptor (beta chain) was profiled in a study of blood T cell repertoires in COVID-19. Study at large: The origin of the acute and convalescent COVID-19 samples was the United States, Italy and Spain. T cells, B-cell-depleted T cells, or PBMCs supplied cDNA or gDNA.

Original analysis: Researchers report that nucleated cell counts were estimated from reference gene primer amplification. The data were produced by immunoSEQ multiplex PCR, yet TCRdb's version contains in-frame clones alone and is incomplete. The V and J calls and the clone size are those of that table, but D and trimming were determined from the DNA. The sample holds roughly 200,000 clones, roughly 85% seen once. Specimen: peripheral blood. The sequence derives from a woman at least 80 years old with acute or convalescent COVID-19.

The CDR3 coding sequence is TGTGCTAGTGGTGACAGGGGGTGGGAGACCCAGTACTTC. This sequence encodes CASGDRGWETQYF. V gene TRBV12-5 combines with J gene TRBJ2-5, with 9 bases matching TRBD1. Trimming cost V 5 bases and J 5 bases; bases outside gene matches: 3. CDR1 and CDR2 (germline): LGHNT, FRNRAP. The CDR3 has 13 residues.